This entry lists 27 T cell receptor beta chains sequenced from one sample in a study of blood T cell repertoires in COVID-19. The protocol was immunoSEQ multiplex PCR, while the TCRdb copy is restricted to in-frame clones and leaves out a portion. In the table there are more than 75,000 clones, about 86% of which are singletons. The sequenced material came from peripheral blood. The receptors come from a man older than 75 with active or convalescent COVID-19.

The rearrangement links TRBV24-1 to TRBJ1-5; 7 bases map to TRBD1. Germline V CDR1 and CDR2: KGHDR, SFDVKD. J gave up 5 bases and V 7 bases, and 1 base lay outside the gene matches. The CDR3 consists of 12 residues. In DNA, the CDR3 is TGTGCCACCAGCGACAGGGATCAGCCCCAGCATTTT. This sequence encodes CATSDRDQPQHF.

This chain uses TRBV4-2 with TRBJ1-3; 7 bases align to TRBD1. CDR3 size: 18 residues. The trim removed 0 bases at V and 1 base at J, leaving 9 bases unmatched. Germline CDR1 reads LGHNA; CDR2 reads YNFKEQ. The CDR3 loop reads CASSQDISRQGSGNTIYF. The CDR3 coding sequence is TGTGCCAGCAGCCAAGATATTTCAAGACAGGGATCTGGAAACACCATATATTTT.

V and J are TRBV24-1 and TRBJ2-7, with D perhaps TRBD1 (5 bases). Trimming removed 12 bases from V and 7 bases from J, with 9 bases in between. Germline V lookup: CDR1 KGHDR, CDR2 SFDVKD. The length of the CDR3 is 9 residues. The CDR3 reads CASKGEQYF. The CDR3 DNA is TGTGCCTCCAAGGGGGAGCAGTACTTC.

The CDR3 nucleotides read TGTGCCAGCAGTCTCGGAAGGGAGGACACTGAAGCTTTCTTT. Translated, it gives CASSLGREDTEAFF. The chain uses TRBV6-5 and TRBJ1-1; no reliable D call. Germline loops: CDR1 MNHEY, CDR2 SVGAGI. V gave up 5 bases and J gave up 3 bases, with 13 bases separating them. The CDR3 runs 14 residues.

The V gene is TRBV5-1, the J gene TRBJ1-5, with 10 nucleotides matching TRBD1. The CDR3 spans 17 residues. The V gene end was trimmed by 10 bases and the J gene end by 2 bases; junction bases not matched to a gene: 15. Germline-derived CDR1 and CDR2 are SGHRS and YFSETQ. The DNA for the CDR3 is TGCGCCGCCCTGACAGGGGGCGCAAGGGGGGGCAATCAGCCCCAGCATTTT. Its translation is CAALTGGARGGNQPQHF.

V is TRBV19 and J is TRBJ2-2; tentatively, D is TRBD2 (5 bases). V shed 8 bases and J shed 3 bases, with 13 bases lying between them. Germline loops: CDR1 LNHDA, CDR2 SQIVND (reference sequence). The CDR3 has 14 amino acids. CDR3 protein: CASVQVGDTGELFF. CDR3 in DNA: TGTGCCAGTGTCCAGGTCGGGGACACCGGGGAGCTGTTTTTT.

The rearrangement links TRBV18 to TRBJ2-2, with 8 bases that match TRBD1. V lost 0 bases and J lost 6; bases outside the gene matches: 6. The germline gives CDR1 KGHSH, CDR2 LQKENI. The length of the CDR3 is 16 residues. The CDR3 bases are TGTGCCAGCTCACCACCTCGGACAGGGTGGGCCGGGGAGCTGTTTTTT. Protein: CASSPPRTGWAGELFF.

This clone was counted a single time. The J gene is TRBJ1-3, the V gene TRBV5-1; D is unclear. Germline lookup yields CDR1 SGHRS and CDR2 YFSETQ. V lost 0 bases to trimming and J lost 0 bases, with 7 bases between them. The length of the CDR3 is 15 residues. The CDR3 loop is CASSLDSVSGNTIYF. The CDR3 DNA reads TGCGCCAGCAGCTTGGATTCTGTCTCTGGAAACACCATATATTTT.

CDR3 nucleotides: TGTGCCAGCAGCGTAGAAGATGCGGCCGAGCAGTTCTTC. This sequence encodes CASSVEDAAEQFF. This sequence joins TRBV9 and TRBJ2-1; D gene uncertain. Germline assignment: CDR1 SGDLS and CDR2 YYNGEE. The CDR3 is 13 amino acids. Trimming pared 0 bases from V and 10 bases from J, leaving 11 bases between. Together with reference TRBV9 and TRBJ2-1, the CDR3 gives the full variable domain: DSGVTQTPKHLITATGQRVTLRCSPRSGDLSVYWYQQSLDQGLQFLIQYYNGEERAKGNILERFSAQQFPDLHSELNLSSLELGDSALYFCASSVEDAAEQFFGPGTRLTVL.

This sequence joins TRBV5-1 and TRBJ2-7, with 7 positions matching TRBD1. This CDR3 has 15 residues. V was clipped by 1 base and J by 1 base; unmatched bases: 5. Germline V gene lookup returns CDR1 SGHRS and CDR2 YFSETQ. This CDR3 is CASSLWQGVSYEQYF. The CDR3 nucleotides are TGCGCCAGCAGCTTGTGGCAGGGGGTATCCTACGAGCAGTACTTC.

The chain is built from TRBV4-2 and TRBJ2-6; D is perhaps TRBD1 (6 bases). Germline CDR1 reads LGHNA; CDR2 reads YNFKEQ. Deletions cut 2 bases from V and 0 bases from J, with 14 bases between. CDR3 length equals 18 residues. The CDR3 loop reads CASSQLGTPYSGANVLTF. The CDR3 DNA sequence: TGTGCCAGCAGCCAACTAGGGACACCGTACTCTGGGGCCAACGTCCTGACTTTC.

The rearrangement links TRBV29-1 to TRBJ2-3, with TRBD2 matching 7 bases. Germline values: CDR1 SQVTM, CDR2 ANQGSEA. This CDR3 has 15 residues. V lost 0 bases to trimming and J lost 2 bases; unmatched junction nucleotides: 5. The CDR3 DNA follows: TGCAGCGTTGAAGATTGGGGGGGGGACACAGATACGCAGTATTTT. Residues: CSVEDWGGDTDTQYF.

The rearrangement joins TRBV3-1 (or the pseudogene TRBV3-2) to TRBJ2-4; 7 nucleotides line up with TRBD1. The CDR3 runs to 16 residues. The germline V gene encodes CDR1 LGHDT and CDR2 YNNKEL (reference sequence). Trimming at V came to 2 bases and at J to 1 base, leaving 5 bases not matched to a gene. The CDR3 sequence: CASSQTGEFAKNIQYF. As DNA, the CDR3 is TGTGCCAGCAGCCAAACAGGGGAATTCGCCAAAAACATTCAGTACTTC.

The chain recombines TRBV4-1 with TRBJ1-3, with 8 bases lining up with TRBD1. There are 20 residues in the CDR3. Germline loops: CDR1 MGHRA, CDR2 YSYEKL. Trimming cost V 0 bases and J 4 bases; bases outside gene matches: 17. CDR3 sequence: CASSQEGVTGANPTGNTIYF. The CDR3 coding sequence is TGCGCCAGCAGCCAAGAAGGGGTGACAGGGGCAAATCCCACGGGAAACACCATATATTTT.

The chain carries TRBV7-6 and TRBJ2-5, with 8 bases that match TRBD2. After removal of 7 bases from V and 4 bases from J, the junction contained 17 bases not matched to a gene. CDR1 is SGHVS and CDR2 is FNYEAQ in the germline V gene. The CDR3 has 17 amino acids. The CDR3 reads CASTPGPAGGSVETQYF. In DNA, the CDR3 is TGTGCCAGCACCCCCGGGCCCGCGGGAGGTTCGGTAGAGACCCAGTACTTC. The complete variable domain, with remaining parts taken from reference TRBV7-6 and TRBJ2-5, reads GAGVSQSPRYKVTKRGQDVALRCDPISGHVSLYWYRQALGQGPEFLTYFNYEAQQDKSGLPNDRFSAERPEGSISTLTIQRTEQRDSAMYRCASTPGPAGGSVETQYFGPGTRLLVL.

This rearrangement joins TRBV7-2 to TRBJ2-1; 8 nucleotides match TRBD1. There are 12 residues in the CDR3. V shed 3 bases and J 12 bases; nucleotides not matched to a gene: 4. Germline V gene data show CDR1 as SGHTA and CDR2 as FQGNSA. In DNA, the CDR3 is TGTGCCAGCAGCTTGGACAGGGTTTGGCAGTTCTTC. Its translation: CASSLDRVWQFF.

This clone was seen a few times. The chain has TRBV28 and TRBJ1-5; D remains ambiguous. CDR3 length: 12 residues. Germline CDR1 and CDR2: MDHEN and SYDVKM. V was trimmed by 3 bases and J by 6 bases, leaving 6 bases between them. The CDR3 here is CASSFVGQPQHF. DNA for the CDR3: TGTGCCAGCAGTTTCGTCGGTCAGCCCCAGCATTTT.

The V gene is TRBV29-1, the J gene TRBJ2-3, with D possibly TRBD1 on 6 matching bases. Trimming pared 4 bases from V and 4 bases from J, leaving 12 bases between. CDR1 SQVTM and CDR2 ANQGSEA come from the germline V gene. The CDR3 sequence is 13 residues long. This CDR3 reads CSVVRGGPDTQYF. CDR3 coding DNA: TGCAGCGTTGTCAGGGGTGGGCCAGATACGCAGTATTTT.

The CDR3 coding sequence is TGCGCCAGCAGTCCCGGGACAGGGGCTGAAAAACTGTTTTTT. Protein sequence: CASSPGTGAEKLFF. The chain links TRBV5-1 to TRBJ1-4; 10 positions agree with TRBD1. Germline V CDR1 and CDR2: SGHRS, YFSETQ. Losses at the gene ends were 5 bases for V and 7 bases for J; bases not matched to a gene: 5. The CDR3 runs to 14 residues.

V and J are TRBV14 and TRBJ2-2; D might be TRBD2 (5 bases). The V gene lost 5 bases and the J gene lost 6 bases, with 10 bases spanning the gap. CDR3 length: 13 amino acids. Germline loops: CDR1 SGHDN, CDR2 FVKESK. The CDR3 region has the DNA TGTGCCAGCAGCGTAGCTAGCCCCGGGGAGCTGTTTTTT. Residues: CASSVASPGELFF.

The CDR3 loop reads CAWSAYHLRQGGNTIYF. The CDR3 nucleotides read TGTGCCTGGAGTGCCTACCATCTTAGACAAGGTGGAAACACCATATATTTT. The V and J genes are TRBV30 and TRBJ1-3; no clear D gene. The CDR3 loop spans 17 amino acids. The ends were cut back, 1 base at V and 3 bases at J, with 19 bases in the middle. From germline, CDR1 is GTSNPN and CDR2 SVGIG (reference sequence). The whole variable domain, remainder taken from reference TRBV30 and TRBJ1-3, is SQTIHQWPATLVQPVGSPLSLECTVEGTSNPNLYWYRQAAGRGLQLLFYSVGIGQISSEVPQNLSASRPQDRQFILSSKKLLLSDSGFYLCAWSAYHLRQGGNTIYFGEGSWLTVV.

The genes are TRBV28 and TRBJ1-2; 9 bases fit TRBD1. Germline V lookup: CDR1 MDHEN, CDR2 SYDVKM. After removal of 6 bases from V and 8 bases from J, the junction contained 7 bases not matched to a gene. The CDR3 has 13 amino acids. This CDR3 reads CASRSGTGTGYTF. DNA of the CDR3: TGTGCCAGCAGATCCGGGACAGGGACGGGCTACACCTTC.

The chain uses TRBV18 and TRBJ1-5, with D possibly being TRBD1 (5 bases). V was clipped by 2 bases and J by 4 bases, with 9 bases between them. Germline loops: CDR1 KGHSH, CDR2 LQKENI. This CDR3 spans 14 amino acids. The CDR3 region is CASSPKTGNQPQHF. For the CDR3, the DNA is TGTGCCAGCTCACCAAAAACAGGAAATCAGCCCCAGCATTTT.

This clone appeared a single time. The chain uses TRBV11-2 and TRBJ2-3; 7 bases line up with TRBD2. Germline values: CDR1 SGHAT, CDR2 FQNNGV. After removal of 2 bases from V and 4 bases from J, the junction contained 6 bases not matched to a gene. The CDR3 covers 15 residues. The CDR3: CASSLIGAGSDTQYF. The CDR3 DNA reads as TGTGCCAGCAGCTTAATCGGAGCGGGATCAGATACGCAGTATTTT.

As concerns this clone: An end of the junction differs from the germline gene, which may be a read error. CDR3 DNA: TGTGCCAGTAGTAACCCCCCGCACTCCAACGAGCAGTACTTC. Encoded protein: CASSNPPHSNEQYF. The V gene is TRBV19, the J gene TRBJ2-7; no clear D. The germline CDR1 and CDR2 sequences are LNHDA and SQIVND (reference sequence). The CDR3 is 14 residues long.

This clone was picked up one time. The J gene is TRBJ2-7, the V gene TRBV5-1, with D tentatively TRBD2 (6 bases). This CDR3 is built from 14 residues. The germline CDR1 and CDR2 sequences are SGHRS and YFSETQ. Trimming removed 4 bases from V and 3 bases from J, with 14 bases in between. The CDR3, as DNA: TGCGCCAGCAGCCAATCTAGCGATTACTACGAGCAGTACTTC. It encodes CASSQSSDYYEQYF.

The chain combines TRBV4-1 with TRBJ2-2, with 10 bases aligning to TRBD2. Trimming took 5 bases from V and 4 from J; bases not matched to a gene: 7. Germline lookup yields CDR1 MGHRA and CDR2 YSYEKL. The CDR3 loop spans 16 amino acids. The CDR3 region has the DNA TGCGCCAGCAGCACCCCAACTAGCGGGATCACCGGGGAGCTGTTTTTT. Translating gives CASSTPTSGITGELFF.